These 9 T cell receptor beta chains were all obtained from the same sample, sequenced in a study of CD8+CD57+ T cells in acquired aplastic anemia. Profiles of TCR beta VDJ and CDR3 were generated from a genomic DNA template. MiXCR, run by TCRdb on the reads, gives a single entry per CDR3 protein. Of approximately 98,000 distinct CDR3 sequences listed, roughly two thirds were seen once; the top ten hold 60% to 80%. Sequencing was done on patients that had shown CD8+CD57+ cell expansion by flow cytometry. The sample was sorted CD4+, CD8+, or CD8+CD57+ T cells (not recorded which) from PBMCs. The source is a human donor with aplastic anemia.

The chain couples TRBV6-1 to TRBJ1-6; TRBD1 aligns across 8 bases. The CDR3 is 14 amino acids. Trimming at V came to 6 bases and at J to 5 bases, leaving 3 bases not matched to a gene. Germline values: CDR1 MNHNS, CDR2 SASEGT. The CDR3 spells CASSATGDNSPLHF. The CDR3, as DNA: TGTGCCAGCAGCGCGACAGGGGATAATTCACCCCTCCACTTT.

This chain joins TRBV20-1 and TRBJ1-1; TRBD1 might be the D (6 bases). V lost 6 bases, J lost 5 bases, and 10 bases lay in between. The length of the CDR3 is 11 residues. CDR1 and CDR2 from the germline V gene are DFQATT and SNEGSKA (reference sequence). The CDR3, as DNA: TGCAGTGCGGGGGCCGAAACTGAAGCTTTCTTT. Amino acids: CSAGAETEAFF.

This clonotype was recorded a few times. This chain links TRBV24-1 with TRBJ2-2; 10 nucleotides line up with TRBD1. This CDR3 has 14 residues. Per the germline V gene, CDR1 is KGHDR and CDR2 is SFDVKD. V dropped 7 bases and J dropped 3; count of bases not matched to a gene: 1. CDR3 nucleotides: TGTGCCACCAGAGGACAGGGGGACACCGGGGAGCTGTTTTTT. Translating it yields CATRGQGDTGELFF.

The J gene is TRBJ2-1, the V gene TRBV24-1; D tentatively reads TRBD1 or TRBD2 (7 bases each). The V gene lost 6 bases and the J gene lost 10 bases, with 18 bases spanning the gap. The CDR3 spans 14 residues. From germline, CDR1 is KGHDR and CDR2 SFDVKD. In DNA form, the CDR3 reads TGTGCCACCAGTACCGCAGGGGGGGTGGGAGAGCAGTTCTTC. Residues: CATSTAGGVGEQFF.

The genes are TRBV29-1 and TRBJ1-2; 9 positions agree with TRBD1. The trim removed 4 bases at V and 7 bases at J, leaving 7 bases unmatched. Germline loops: CDR1 SQVTM, CDR2 ANQGSEA. The CDR3 extends over 13 amino acids. The CDR3 bases are TGCAGCGTTGCAGGGACAGGGTTTGGTGGCTACACCTTC. As protein: CSVAGTGFGGYTF.

V gene TRBV10-3 combines with J gene TRBJ2-2, with D uncertain. This CDR3 has 15 residues. The ends were cut back, 1 base at V and 0 bases at J, with 6 bases in the middle. Per the germline V gene, CDR1 is ENHRY and CDR2 is SYGVKD. CDR3 protein: CAISELGPNTGELFF. As DNA, the CDR3 is TGTGCCATCAGTGAGTTAGGACCGAACACCGGGGAGCTGTTTTTT.

V gene TRBV9 combines with J gene TRBJ1-1; D uncertain. Germline CDR1 is SGDLS and CDR2 is YYNGEE. This CDR3 contains 15 residues. The germline V and J ends were trimmed by 4 bases and 3 bases, with 16 bases remaining between them. DNA for the CDR3: TGTGCCAGCAGCCCGAGGTGGGGTGGGGACACTGAAGCTTTCTTT. Translation gives CASSPRWGGDTEAFF.

This clonotype was seen only once. The chain couples TRBV20-1 to TRBJ2-5; D possibly corresponds to TRBD2 (5 bases). V was cut by 6 bases and J by 7 bases, with 27 bases left in between. Germline lookup yields CDR1 DFQATT and CDR2 SNEGSKA (reference sequence). The CDR3 has 16 residues. This CDR3 is CSAPSSPDSRGWTQYF. DNA for the CDR3: TGCAGTGCCCCATCTTCCCCGGACTCCCGAGGGTGGACCCAGTACTTC.

This clonotype was seen once. This sequence joins TRBV24-1 and TRBJ2-7, with D maybe TRBD1 (6 bases). This CDR3 region has 12 residues. CDR1 and CDR2 from the germline V gene are KGHDR and SFDVKD. V was shortened by 5 bases and J by 6 bases, with 10 bases between the two germline ends. The CDR3 here is CATSVDRREQYF. The CDR3 DNA sequence: TGTGCCACCAGTGTTGACAGGCGCGAGCAGTACTTC.